The clone carrying this T cell receptor (beta chain) came up many times. The data were taken from a study of molecular identifiers for immune sequencing clone quantification. From germline, CDR1 is SGHDT and CDR2 YYEEEE. Trimming shortened V by 4 bases and J by 2 bases, and 13 bases separated the two germline ends. This CDR3 is built from 14 residues. Libraries of naive CD8 cells were prepared from about 20,000 to 1,000,000 sorted cells using 10%, 30% or 50% RNA. TCRdb re-called the PCR reads with MiXCR, one entry per CDR3 protein. The repertoire holds over 600,000 distinct CDR3 sequences, with just under 20% as singletons.

This chain links TRBV5-6 with TRBJ2-7; D is undetermined. Sample: naive CD8+ T cells from blood, with Jurkat cell RNA spiked in. Regarding subset: FACS-sorted CD8+CD4-CCR7+CD45RA+ naive T cells. The receptor comes from a human donor in good health. Some libraries in this study had Jurkat cell RNA spiked in. CDR3 sequence (DNA): TGTGCCAGCAGCATGGTGAGCATGACCTACGAGCAGTACTTC. Translated: CASSMVSMTYEQYF.